This T cell receptor beta chain was recovered during a study of stem cell transplantation in POMP-related autoinflammatory disease. The CDR3 is 14 residues long. Looked up from germline, CDR1 is SGHRS and CDR2 is YFSETQ. V shed 4 bases and J shed 6 bases, with 13 bases lying between them. Libraries were prepared by immunoSEQ multiplex PCR; TCRdb keeps only in-frame clonotypes and omits some of them. The sample contains tens of thousands of clones, around 90% of which appear only once. This chain joins TRBV5-1 and TRBJ1-4; TRBD1 might be the D (5 bases). The sample in question was CD4+ T cells from PBMCs, obtained after stem cell transplantation. This TCR came from a human patient with POMP-related autoinflammation and immune dysregulation (PRAID). Some of these T cells may belong to the graft donor. The CDR3 here is CASSVQGPDEKLFF. Here the CDR3 DNA reads TGCGCCAGCAGCGTTCAGGGTCCCGATGAAAAACTGTTTTTT.